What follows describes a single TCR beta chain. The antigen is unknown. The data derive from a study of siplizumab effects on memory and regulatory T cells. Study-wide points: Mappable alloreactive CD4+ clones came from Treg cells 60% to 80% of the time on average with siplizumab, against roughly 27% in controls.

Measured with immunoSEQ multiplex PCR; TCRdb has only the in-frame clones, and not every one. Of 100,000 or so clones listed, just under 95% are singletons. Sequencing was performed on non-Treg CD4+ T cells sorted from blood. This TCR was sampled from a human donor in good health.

CDR3 loop: CASSRQGDYGYTF. CDR3 DNA: TGTGCCAGCAGCCGACAGGGGGACTATGGCTACACCTTC. This chain connects TRBV5-5 to TRBJ1-2; 9 bases match TRBD1. Germline CDR1 is SGHKS and CDR2 is YYEKEE (reference sequence). The CDR3 is 13 residues long. J lost 3 bases, V lost 4 bases, and 1 base had no gene match.